The clone carrying this T cell receptor (beta chain) turned up a few times. As yet, its antigen is unknown. A universal primer site came from template switching; cDNA carried unique molecular identifiers. MiXCR was run by TCRdb on the 5' RACE reads, yielding one entry per CDR3 protein. The table records around 680,000 distinct CDR3 sequences, 8.5% to 9% of them present only once. This record belongs to a study of identical twins. Overall study results and limits: Fewer insertions marked abundant cord blood beta clonotypes; young adult naive trended weakly, memory not at all.

V was clipped by 1 base and J by 4 bases, with 10 bases between them. CDR1 and CDR2 from the germline V gene are SGDLS and YYNGEE. The CDR3 spans 14 residues. The same sample was also used in a study of yellow fever vaccine responses in identical twins.

The TCR was taken from a woman under 30 in good health. The chain recombines TRBV9 with TRBJ2-3; tentative D call: TRBD2 (6 bases). Input material: PBMCs. The CDR3 bases are TGTGCCAGCAGCGTACGGGCTAGCGCAGATACGCAGTATTTT. Translated, it gives CASSVRASADTQYF.